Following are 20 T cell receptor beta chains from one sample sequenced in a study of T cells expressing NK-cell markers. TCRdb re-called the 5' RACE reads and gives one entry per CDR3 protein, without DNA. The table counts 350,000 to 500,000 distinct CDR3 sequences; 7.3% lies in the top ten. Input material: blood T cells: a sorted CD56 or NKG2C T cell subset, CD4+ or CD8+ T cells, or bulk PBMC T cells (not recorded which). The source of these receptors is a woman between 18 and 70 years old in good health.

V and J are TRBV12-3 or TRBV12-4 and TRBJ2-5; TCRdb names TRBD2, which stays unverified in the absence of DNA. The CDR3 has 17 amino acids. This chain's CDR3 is CASSSRTGAGGLETQYF.

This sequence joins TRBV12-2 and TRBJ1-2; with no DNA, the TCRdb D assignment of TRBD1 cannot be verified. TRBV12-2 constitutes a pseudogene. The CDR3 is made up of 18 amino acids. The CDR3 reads CASRRDLRGLPNNYGYTF.

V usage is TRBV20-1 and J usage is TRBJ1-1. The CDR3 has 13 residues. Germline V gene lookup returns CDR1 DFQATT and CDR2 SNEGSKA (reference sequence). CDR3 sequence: CSVSDHLNTEAFF.

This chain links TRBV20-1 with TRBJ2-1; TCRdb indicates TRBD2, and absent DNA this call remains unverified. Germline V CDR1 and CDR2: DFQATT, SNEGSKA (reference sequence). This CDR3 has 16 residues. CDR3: CSARPSGSAAHNEQFF.

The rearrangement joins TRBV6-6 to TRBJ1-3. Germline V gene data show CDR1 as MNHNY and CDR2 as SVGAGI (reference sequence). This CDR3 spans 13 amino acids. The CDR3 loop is CASSYSSGNTIYF.

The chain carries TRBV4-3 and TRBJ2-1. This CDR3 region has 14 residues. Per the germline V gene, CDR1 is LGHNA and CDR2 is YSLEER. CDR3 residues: CASSQGWQLNEQFF.

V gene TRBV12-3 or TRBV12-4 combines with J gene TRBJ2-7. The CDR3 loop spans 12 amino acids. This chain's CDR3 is CASSQGWGEQYF.

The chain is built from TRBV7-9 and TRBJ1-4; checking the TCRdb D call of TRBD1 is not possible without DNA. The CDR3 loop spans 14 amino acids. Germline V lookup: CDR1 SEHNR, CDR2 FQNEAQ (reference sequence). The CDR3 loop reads CASSPQGAREKLFF.

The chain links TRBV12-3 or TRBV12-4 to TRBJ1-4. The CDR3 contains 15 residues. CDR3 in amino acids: CASSLAGLLFGKLFF.

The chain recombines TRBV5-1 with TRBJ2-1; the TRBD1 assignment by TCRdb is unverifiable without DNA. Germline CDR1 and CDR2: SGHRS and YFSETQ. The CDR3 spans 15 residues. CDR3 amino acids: CASSFERPEYNEQFF.

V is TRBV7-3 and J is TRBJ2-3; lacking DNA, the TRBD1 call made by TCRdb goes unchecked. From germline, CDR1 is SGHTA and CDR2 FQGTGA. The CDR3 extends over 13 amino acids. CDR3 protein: CASNRESGDTQYF.

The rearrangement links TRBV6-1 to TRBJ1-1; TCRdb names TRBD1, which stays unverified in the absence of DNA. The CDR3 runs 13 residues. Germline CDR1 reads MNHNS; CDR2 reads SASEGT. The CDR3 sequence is CASRTQGNTEAFF.

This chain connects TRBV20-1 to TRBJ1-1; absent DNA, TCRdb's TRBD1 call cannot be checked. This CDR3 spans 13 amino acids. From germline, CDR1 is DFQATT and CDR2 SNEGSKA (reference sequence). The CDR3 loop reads CSAKPRMNTEAFF.

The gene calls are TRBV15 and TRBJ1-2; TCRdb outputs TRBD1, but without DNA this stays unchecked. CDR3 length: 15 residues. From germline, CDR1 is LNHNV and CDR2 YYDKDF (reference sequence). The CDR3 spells CATSRASGQGDGYTF.

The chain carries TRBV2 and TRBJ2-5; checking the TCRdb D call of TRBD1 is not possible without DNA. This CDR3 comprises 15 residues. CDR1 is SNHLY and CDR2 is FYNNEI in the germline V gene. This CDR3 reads CASSEPGKIQETQYF.

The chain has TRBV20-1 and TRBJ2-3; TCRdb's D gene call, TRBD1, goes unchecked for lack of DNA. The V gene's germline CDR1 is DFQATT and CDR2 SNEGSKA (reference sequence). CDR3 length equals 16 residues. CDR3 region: CSTLRGYAGVTDTQYF.

The CDR3 region is CASSHKGAQLQDGYTF. The rearrangement uses TRBV12-3 or TRBV12-4 and TRBJ1-2; with no DNA, the TCRdb D assignment of TRBD1 cannot be verified. The CDR3 runs to 16 residues.

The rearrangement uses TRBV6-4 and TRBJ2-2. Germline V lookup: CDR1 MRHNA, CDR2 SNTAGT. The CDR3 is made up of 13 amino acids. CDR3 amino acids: CASSAPNTGELFF.

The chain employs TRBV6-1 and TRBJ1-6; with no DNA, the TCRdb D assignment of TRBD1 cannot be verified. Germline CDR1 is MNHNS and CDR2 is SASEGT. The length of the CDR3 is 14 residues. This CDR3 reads CASRGQGGNSPLHF.

The CDR3 reads CASSGNWGNQPQHF. The chain carries TRBV6-1 and TRBJ1-5; the D call from TCRdb, TRBD1, cannot be confirmed without DNA. Germline V gene sequence: CDR1 MNHNS, CDR2 SASEGT. The CDR3 is 14 residues long.